The 20 T cell receptor beta chains presented below share a single source sample, sequenced in a study of CD8+CD57+ T cells in acquired aplastic anemia. The patients chosen for sequencing had shown expansion of CD8+CD57+ cells (detected by flow cytometry). Genomic DNA constituted the template upon which TCR beta VDJ and CDR3 profiling was performed. In TCRdb, the reads were re-called with MiXCR into one record per CDR3 protein. The sample shows approximately 300,000 distinct CDR3 sequences, under 60% of them seen only once. Sequenced sample: sorted CD4+, CD8+, or CD8+CD57+ T cells (not recorded which) from PBMCs. The origin of the receptors is a human donor with aplastic anemia.

This clonotype was counted only a few times. This chain's CDR3 is CASSSRPTGRQETQYF. The CDR3 nucleotides read TGTGCCAGTAGCTCAAGACCTACAGGGCGTCAAGAGACCCAGTACTTC. J is TRBJ2-5 and V is TRBV19, with D possibly TRBD1 on 6 matching bases. Germline CDR1 is LNHDA and CDR2 is SQIVND (reference sequence). V was trimmed by 6 bases and J by 2 bases, leaving 19 bases between them. The CDR3 is 16 residues long.

The V gene is TRBV20-1, the J gene TRBJ2-7; 8 bases are shared with TRBD1. Unmatched junction bases numbered 6, after V lost 5 bases and J lost 3 bases. The CDR3 loop spans 13 amino acids. Germline CDR1 and CDR2: DFQATT and SNEGSKA (reference sequence). CDR3 protein: CSADEQGDYEQYF. The CDR3 nucleotides are TGCAGTGCTGATGAACAGGGGGACTACGAGCAGTACTTC.

This clonotype was detected ten times or more. The chain joins TRBV6-6 to TRBJ1-5; the D gene is possibly TRBD1 (6 bases). Germline V gene sequence: CDR1 MNHNY, CDR2 SVGAGI (reference sequence). Trimming left V 6 bases short and J 2 bases short, with 8 bases between. CDR3 length: 13 amino acids. Written as DNA, the CDR3 is TGTGCCAGCAGCCGACAGGGCAATCAGCCCCAGCATTTT. It yields the protein CASSRQGNQPQHF.

The rearrangement joins TRBV11-2 to TRBJ2-5; weak D call: TRBD2 (6 bases). Looked up from germline, CDR1 is SGHAT and CDR2 is FQNNGV. V lost 6 bases and J lost 4, with 12 bases in between. CDR3 size: 13 residues. For the CDR3, the DNA is TGTGCCAGCAGAATAGCGGTGGGAGAGACCCAGTACTTC. Amino acid sequence: CASRIAVGETQYF.

J is TRBJ2-5 and V is TRBV9; TRBD2 matches 9 bases. Germline lookup yields CDR1 SGDLS and CDR2 YYNGEE. The CDR3 runs 15 residues. J was trimmed by 4 bases and V by 4 bases; bases with no gene match: 8. The CDR3 region has the DNA TGTGCCAGCAGCCGTAGCGGGAGTCTCCCAGAGACCCAGTACTTC. This codes for CASSRSGSLPETQYF.

The genes are TRBV5-1 and TRBJ2-3; possibly TRBD2 for D (5 bases). Germline CDR1 is SGHRS and CDR2 is YFSETQ. This CDR3 spans 16 amino acids. V dropped 3 bases and J dropped 0 bases, with 14 bases sitting between them. The CDR3 DNA follows: TGCGCCAGCAGCTCCGGACTCGCGTTTAGCACAGATACGCAGTATTTT. This gives the protein CASSSGLAFSTDTQYF. Using reference TRBV5-1 and TRBJ2-3 for the parts outside the CDR3, the full variable domain is KAGVTQTPRYLIKTRGQQVTLSCSPISGHRSVSWYQQTPGQGLQFLFEYFSETQRNKGNFPGRFSGRQFSNSRSEMNVSTLELGDSALYLCASSSGLAFSTDTQYFGPGTRLTVL.

This clonotype was seen more than once but under ten times. The chain combines TRBV5-6 with TRBJ2-5; TRBD1 aligns across 11 bases. Germline values: CDR1 SGHDT, CDR2 YYEEEE. The length of the CDR3 is 17 residues. Trimming took 5 bases from V and 5 from J; bases not matched to a gene: 14. The CDR3 loop is CASSLPGQGVTGETQYF. The CDR3 DNA reads as TGTGCCAGCAGTCTCCCGGGACAGGGGGTAACCGGGGAGACCCAGTACTTC.

The table lists this clonotype with many counts. This chain uses TRBV19 with TRBJ1-2; D possibly corresponds to TRBD1 (5 bases). The CDR3 contains 14 residues. The germline V and J ends were trimmed by 1 base and 4 bases, with 10 bases remaining between them. CDR1 and CDR2 (germline): LNHDA, SQIVND (reference sequence). CDR3 region: CASSIVGVSYGYTF. The CDR3 DNA reads TGTGCCAGTAGTATAGTAGGGGTATCCTATGGCTACACCTTC. Based on the CDR3 plus reference TRBV19 and TRBJ1-2, the full variable domain is DGGITQSPKYLFRKEGQNVTLSCEQNLNHDAMYWYRQDPGQGLRLIYYSQIVNDFQKGDIAEGYSVSREKKESFPLTVTSAQKNPTAFYLCASSIVGVSYGYTFGSGTRLTVV.

As concerns this clonotype: Relative to the germline gene, one junction end is altered; a read error may explain this. The chain employs TRBV10-3 and TRBJ2-7, with D perhaps assigned TRBD1 or TRBD2 (7 bases each). The CDR3 is made up of 15 amino acids. From germline, CDR1 is ENHRY and CDR2 SYGVKD. Here the CDR3 reads CASSYLQGRAYEQYF. The CDR3 DNA reads TGTGCCAGCAGTTACCTACAGGGGAGGGCCTACGAGCAGTACTTC.

Ten or more counts support this clonotype. The chain employs TRBV5-1 and TRBJ2-2; D gene unclear. CDR1 SGHRS and CDR2 YFSETQ come from the germline V gene. The CDR3 has 13 residues. V was pared by 3 bases and J by 8 bases, with 11 bases between. The CDR3 region is CASSSNVGGELFF. The DNA of the CDR3 is TGCGCCAGCAGCTCAAACGTTGGAGGGGAGCTGTTTTTT.

At least ten counts were recorded for this clonotype. The chain couples TRBV2 to TRBJ2-1; D is possibly TRBD1 or TRBD2 (5 bases each). Trimming removed 7 bases at V and 0 bases at J, with 13 bases between. The CDR3 consists of 15 residues. Germline values: CDR1 SNHLY, CDR2 FYNNEI. CDR3: CASNLEGPSYNEQFF. The CDR3 DNA follows: TGTGCCAGCAATCTTGAGGGACCCTCCTACAATGAGCAGTTCTTC.

The rearrangement links TRBV7-2 to TRBJ2-7; TRBD1 or TRBD2 may be the D gene (5 bases each). CDR3 size: 13 residues. V lost 5 bases, J lost 4 bases, and 12 bases lay in between. Germline values: CDR1 SGHTA, CDR2 FQGNSA. The CDR3 sequence is CASSTRDGYEQYF. The CDR3 region has the DNA TGTGCCAGCAGCACACGGGACGGGTACGAGCAGTACTTC.

This clonotype was seen at least ten times. V and J are TRBV7-6 and TRBJ1-1, with D unresolved. The CDR3 contains 15 residues. Germline values: CDR1 SGHVS, CDR2 FNYEAQ. V was pared by 1 base and J by 0 bases, with 9 bases between. Here the CDR3 reads CASSLEGRVNTEAFF. The CDR3 DNA sequence: TGTGCCAGCAGCTTAGAAGGGCGCGTGAACACTGAAGCTTTCTTT.

This clonotype was recorded once. An end of the junction does not agree with germline; a read error may underlie this. The CDR3 DNA sequence: TGTGCTAGCAGCCAAACTAGCGGAGGAGCAGATACGCAGTATTTT. Amino acids: CASSQTSGGADTQYF. The genes are TRBV7-7 and TRBJ2-3, with 8 nucleotides matching TRBD2. Germline CDR1 reads SSHAT; CDR2 reads FNYEAQ (reference sequence). The CDR3 sequence is 15 residues long. The whole variable domain, filled in from reference TRBV7-7 and TRBJ2-3, reads GAGVSQSPRYKVTKRGQDVTLRCDPISSHATLYWYQQALGQGPEFLTYFNYEAQPDKSGLPSDRFSAERPEGSISTLTIQRTEQRDSAMYRCASSQTSGGADTQYFGPGTRLTVL.

This clonotype appeared a few times. V and J are TRBV19 and TRBJ1-2; D remains unclear. CDR1 and CDR2 from the germline V gene are LNHDA and SQIVND (reference sequence). This CDR3 is 17 amino acids long. Trimming cost V 6 bases and J 4 bases, with 24 bases left between them. CDR3 bases: TGTGCCAGTAGCCGCAGATGGGAGGGAGGCTCCCTCTATGGCTACACCTTC. It yields the protein CASSRRWEGGSLYGYTF.

Regarding this clonotype: Relative to the germline gene, one junction end is altered; a read error may explain this. The genes are TRBV7-8 and TRBJ2-7, with 8 bases that match TRBD2. Germline-derived CDR1 and CDR2 are SGHVS and FQNEAQ. There are 15 residues in the CDR3. The CDR3 loop is CTSSLSGAGAYEQYF. The CDR3 region has the DNA TGTACCAGCAGTTTATCCGGAGCGGGGGCCTACGAGCAGTACTTC.

Concerning this clonotype itself: The final CDR3 position lacks the conserved phenylalanine or tryptophan, pointing to a likely read error. The limits of the CDR3 on the DNA are not certain, so only TCRdb's listed CDR3 is given. J is TRBJ1-2 and V is TRBV5-8. CDR1 is SGHTS, CDR2 YDEGEE, per germline. The CDR3 has 11 amino acids, counting both end residues. CDR3 loop: CASSFDYGYAL.

The rearrangement joins TRBV7-2 to TRBJ2-5; D perhaps matches TRBD2 (6 bases). The V and J ends lost 6 bases and 8 bases respectively, with 13 bases between them. From germline, CDR1 is SGHTA and CDR2 FQGNSA. This CDR3 is 12 amino acids long. The CDR3 DNA reads TGTGCCAGCAGTCCCTCGGGAGTAACCCAGTACTTC. As protein: CASSPSGVTQYF.

The J gene is TRBJ1-4, the V gene TRBV20-1; maybe TRBD1 (5 bases). The CDR3 loop spans 14 amino acids. Trimming stripped 3 bases from V and 3 bases from J, with 11 bases between. CDR1 is DFQATT, CDR2 SNEGSKA, per germline (reference sequence). The CDR3 reads CSASRGPANEKLFF. CDR3 nucleotides: TGCAGTGCTAGTAGGGGTCCGGCTAATGAAAAACTGTTTTTT.

Many counts were recorded for this clonotype. The chain combines TRBV2 with TRBJ2-5, with D perhaps TRBD2 (6 bases). With 6 bases removed from V and 2 bases from J, the gap between germline ends came to 13 bases. The CDR3 has 14 residues. Germline V CDR1 and CDR2: SNHLY, FYNNEI. The CDR3 region has the DNA TGTGCCAGCAGCCCCGGGGGAAGACAAGAGACCCAGTACTTC. As protein: CASSPGGRQETQYF.